Listed here is a single T cell receptor beta chain. Its antigen remains unknown. These data are taken from a study of human T cells and chemical hapten exposure. General observations from the study: With patch test score, the counts of PT1 expanded TCRs showed a positive correlation.

The study used a library that attached unique molecular identifiers to individual cDNA molecules. Each CDR3 protein gets one entry after TCRdb re-called the RACE reads with MiXCR. The table shows about 260,000 distinct CDR3 sequences, with about 8.6% occurring only once. The CDR3 is 13 residues long. Trimming stripped 10 bases from V and 5 bases from J, with 15 bases between. Germline CDR1 and CDR2: SGHTA and FQGNSA. Described time point: pre-sensitization, week 0. Treatment denoted: therapeutic diphenylcyclopropenone sensitization with weekly scalp DPC. This receptor was identified in a woman in her forties with alopecia areata. Some clones in this sample may be carry-over from other donors' samples. The sample in question was whole blood, obtained in connection with sensitization to the hapten diphenylcyclopropenone (DPC). The gene calls are TRBV7-2 and TRBJ1-5, with D unclear. CDR3 in amino acids: CATTYDRDQPQHF. CDR3 DNA: TGTGCCACCACCTACGACCGGGATCAGCCCCAGCATTTT.